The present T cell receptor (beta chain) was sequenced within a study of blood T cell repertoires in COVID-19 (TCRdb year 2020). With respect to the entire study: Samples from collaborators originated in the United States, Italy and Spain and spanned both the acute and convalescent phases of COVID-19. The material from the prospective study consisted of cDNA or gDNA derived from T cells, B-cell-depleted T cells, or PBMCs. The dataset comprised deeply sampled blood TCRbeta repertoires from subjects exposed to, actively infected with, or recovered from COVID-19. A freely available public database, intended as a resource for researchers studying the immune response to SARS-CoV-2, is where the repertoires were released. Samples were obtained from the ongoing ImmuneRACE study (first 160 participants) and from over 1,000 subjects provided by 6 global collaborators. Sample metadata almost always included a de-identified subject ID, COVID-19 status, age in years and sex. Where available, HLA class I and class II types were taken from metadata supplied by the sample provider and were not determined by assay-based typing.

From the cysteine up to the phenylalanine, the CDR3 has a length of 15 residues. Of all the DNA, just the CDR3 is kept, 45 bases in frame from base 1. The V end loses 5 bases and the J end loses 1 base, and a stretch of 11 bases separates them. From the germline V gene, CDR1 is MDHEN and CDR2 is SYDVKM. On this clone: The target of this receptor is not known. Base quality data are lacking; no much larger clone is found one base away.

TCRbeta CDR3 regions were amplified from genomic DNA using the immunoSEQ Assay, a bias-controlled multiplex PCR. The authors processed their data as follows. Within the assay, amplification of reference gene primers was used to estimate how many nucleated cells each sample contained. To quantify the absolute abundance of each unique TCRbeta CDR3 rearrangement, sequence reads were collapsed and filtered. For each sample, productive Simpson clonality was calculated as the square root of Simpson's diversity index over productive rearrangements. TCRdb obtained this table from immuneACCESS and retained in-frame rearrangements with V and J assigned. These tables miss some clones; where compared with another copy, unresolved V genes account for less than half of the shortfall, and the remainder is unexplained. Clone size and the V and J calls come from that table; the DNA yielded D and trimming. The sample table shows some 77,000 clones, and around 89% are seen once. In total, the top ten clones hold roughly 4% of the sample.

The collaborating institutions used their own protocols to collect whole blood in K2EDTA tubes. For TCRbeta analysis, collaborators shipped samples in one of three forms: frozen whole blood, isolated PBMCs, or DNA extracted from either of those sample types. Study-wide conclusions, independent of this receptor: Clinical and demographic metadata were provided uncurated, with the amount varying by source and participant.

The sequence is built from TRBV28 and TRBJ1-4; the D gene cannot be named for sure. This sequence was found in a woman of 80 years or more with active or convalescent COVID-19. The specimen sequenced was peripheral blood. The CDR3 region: CASSRKSGTNEKLFF. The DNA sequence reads TGTGCCAGCAGTCGAAAGTCAGGAACTAATGAAAAACTGTTTTTT.